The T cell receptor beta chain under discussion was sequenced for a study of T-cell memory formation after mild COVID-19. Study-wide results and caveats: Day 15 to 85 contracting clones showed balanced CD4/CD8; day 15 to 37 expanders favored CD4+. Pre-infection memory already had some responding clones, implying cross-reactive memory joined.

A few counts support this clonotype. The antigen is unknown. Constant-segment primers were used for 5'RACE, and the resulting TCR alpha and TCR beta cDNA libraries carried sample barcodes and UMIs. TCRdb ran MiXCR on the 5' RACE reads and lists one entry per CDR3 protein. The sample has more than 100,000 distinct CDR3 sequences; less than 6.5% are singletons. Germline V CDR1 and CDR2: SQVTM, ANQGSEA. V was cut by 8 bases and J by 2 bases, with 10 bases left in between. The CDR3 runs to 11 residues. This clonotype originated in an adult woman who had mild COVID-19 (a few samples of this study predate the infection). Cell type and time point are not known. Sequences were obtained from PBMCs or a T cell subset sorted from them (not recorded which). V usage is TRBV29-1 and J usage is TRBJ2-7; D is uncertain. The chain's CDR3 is CSHTDAYEQYF. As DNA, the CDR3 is TGCAGCCACACAGATGCCTACGAGCAGTACTTC.